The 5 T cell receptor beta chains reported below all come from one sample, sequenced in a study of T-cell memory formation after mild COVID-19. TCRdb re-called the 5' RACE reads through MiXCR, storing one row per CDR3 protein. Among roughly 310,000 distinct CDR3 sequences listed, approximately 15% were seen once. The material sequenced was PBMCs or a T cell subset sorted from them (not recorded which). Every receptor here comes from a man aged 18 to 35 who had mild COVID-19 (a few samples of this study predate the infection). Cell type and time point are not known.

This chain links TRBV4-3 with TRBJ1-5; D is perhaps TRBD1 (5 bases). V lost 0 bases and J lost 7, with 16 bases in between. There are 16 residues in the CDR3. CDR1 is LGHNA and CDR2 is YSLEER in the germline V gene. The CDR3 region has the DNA TGCGCCAGCAGCCAAGAGTCAGGGCAGGGAGGACAGCCCCAGCATTTT. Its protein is CASSQESGQGGQPQHF.

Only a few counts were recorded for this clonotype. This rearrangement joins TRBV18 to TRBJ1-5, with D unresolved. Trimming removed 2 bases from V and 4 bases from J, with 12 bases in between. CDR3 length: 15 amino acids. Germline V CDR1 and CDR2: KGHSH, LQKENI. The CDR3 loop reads CASSPSRTENQPQHF. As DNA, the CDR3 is TGTGCCAGCTCACCATCGCGTACCGAGAATCAGCCCCAGCATTTT.

The DNA of the CDR3 is TGTGCCAGCAGACCGGGGACTGCGGGAGATGAGCAGTTCTTC. It yields the protein CASRPGTAGDEQFF. The chain recombines TRBV6-6 with TRBJ2-1, with 7 bases aligning to TRBD2. The germline CDR1 and CDR2 sequences are MNHNY and SVGAGI (reference sequence). This CDR3 has 14 residues. V gave up 6 bases and J gave up 8 bases; unmatched junction bases: 10.

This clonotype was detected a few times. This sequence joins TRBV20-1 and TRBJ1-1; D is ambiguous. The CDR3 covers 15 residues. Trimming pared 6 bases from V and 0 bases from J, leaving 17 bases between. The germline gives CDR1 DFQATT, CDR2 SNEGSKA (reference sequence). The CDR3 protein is CSARPPLRMNTEAFF. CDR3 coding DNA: TGCAGTGCGAGACCCCCTCTTCGGATGAACACTGAAGCTTTCTTT.

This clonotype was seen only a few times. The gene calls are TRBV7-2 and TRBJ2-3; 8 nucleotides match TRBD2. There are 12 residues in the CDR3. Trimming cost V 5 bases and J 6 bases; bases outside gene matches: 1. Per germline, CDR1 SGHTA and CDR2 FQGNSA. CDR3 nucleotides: TGTGCCAGCAGCGGGACTAGTGATACGCAGTATTTT. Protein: CASSGTSDTQYF.